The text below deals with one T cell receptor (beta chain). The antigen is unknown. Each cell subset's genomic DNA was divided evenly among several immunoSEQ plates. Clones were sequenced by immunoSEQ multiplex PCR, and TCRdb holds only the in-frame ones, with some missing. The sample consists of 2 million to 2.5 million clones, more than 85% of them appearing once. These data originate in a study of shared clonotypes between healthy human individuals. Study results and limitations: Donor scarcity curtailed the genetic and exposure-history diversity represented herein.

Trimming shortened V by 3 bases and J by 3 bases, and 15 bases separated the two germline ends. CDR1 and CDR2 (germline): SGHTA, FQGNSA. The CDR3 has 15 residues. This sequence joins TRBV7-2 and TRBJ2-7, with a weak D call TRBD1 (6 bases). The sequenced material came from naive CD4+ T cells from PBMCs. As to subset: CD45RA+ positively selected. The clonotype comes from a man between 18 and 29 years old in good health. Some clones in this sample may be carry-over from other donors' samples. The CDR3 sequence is CASSFITGSIYEQYF. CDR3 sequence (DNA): TGTGCCAGCAGCTTCATTACAGGGAGCATCTACGAGCAGTACTTC.